A selection of T cell receptor beta chains follows, all from one sample in a study of control samples from healthy donors and cancer patients. The method was immunoSEQ multiplex PCR; TCRdb's version includes in-frame clones alone and lacks a portion of them. This table has around 90,000 clones, around 86% appearing once. Specimen: blood. These receptors were obtained from a man aged 25 to 40 in good health. Each CDR3 is given with its conserved first and last residue. D genes are given only for firm matches. Size is stated for part of the rows, as once, few or many counts, or as a class when the clone is expanded.

size,V,J,D,DNA,CDR3
-,TRBV5-6,TRBJ1-4,-,TGTGCCAGCAGCTTGTCTGGGTCCAGGGTTGGAAAACTGTTTTTT,CASSLSGSRVGKLFF
once,TRBV27,TRBJ1-1,-,TGTGCCAGCAGTTTACTCATCCCGGGGCGGGACACTGAAGCTTTCTTT,CASSLLIPGRDTEAFF
-,TRBV2,TRBJ1-6,-,TGTGCCAGCAGGACTGAAGATTCACCCCTCCACTTT,CASRTEDSPLHF
-,TRBV3-1/TRBV3-2,TRBJ2-5,TRBD1,TGTGCCAGCAGGACAGGGGGAGGAGAGACCCAGTACTTC,CASRTGGGETQYF
-,TRBV12-3/TRBV12-4,TRBJ1-1,-,TGTGCCAGCAGTTTATTAAGGGACACTGAAGCTTTCTTT,CASSLLRDTEAFF
-,TRBV5-1,TRBJ2-3,-,TGCGCCAGCAGCGGGACGGTCACTAGCACAGATACGCAGTATTTT,CASSGTVTSTDTQYF
-,TRBV3-1/TRBV3-2,TRBJ2-1,TRBD2,TGTGCCAGCAGCCCAAGCGGGGGGTGGTACAATGAGCAGTTCTTC,CASSPSGGWYNEQFF
-,TRBV18,TRBJ1-1,TRBD1,TGTGCCAGCTCCCGGGACAGGGGCGAAGAAGCTTTCTTT,CASSRDRGEEAFF
-,TRBV6-6,TRBJ2-5,-,TGTGCCAGCACCGGGGGCAGGGGGAAGGAGACCCAGTACTTC,CASTGGRGKETQYF
once,TRBV3-1/TRBV3-2,TRBJ2-2,TRBD1,TGTGCCAGTACCCCCCAGGGGGCGGCCGGGGAGCTGTTTTTT,CASTPQGAAGELFF
-,TRBV19,TRBJ1-2,-,TGTGCCAGTAGTCAGATAGGCGGGAACTATGGCTACACCTTC,CASSQIGGNYGYTF
-,TRBV3-1/TRBV3-2,TRBJ2-3,TRBD2,TGTGCCAGCAGCCAACGGGGGGGCGTAGATACGCAGTATTTT,CASSQRGGVDTQYF
-,TRBV27,TRBJ2-7,-,TGTGCCATAGCTCGGGGGAGCTCCTACGAGCAGTACTTC,CAIARGSSYEQYF
-,TRBV19,TRBJ1-1,-,TGTGCCACAACCCCGTTCGGCTTGAACACTGAAGCTTTCTTT,CATTPFGLNTEAFF
-,TRBV3-1/TRBV3-2,TRBJ1-4,TRBD1,TGTGCCAGCAGCAAAATGACGGGACAGCAAAATGAAAAACTGTTTTTT,CASSKMTGQQNEKLFF
-,TRBV30,TRBJ2-5,-,TGTGCCTGGAGTGTAAGGACAAAAGAGACCCAGTACTTC,CAWSVRTKETQYF
-,TRBV2,TRBJ1-4,-,TGTGCCAGCAGTGAGAACAGGGAGGGTGGACTGTTTTTT,CASSENREGGLFF
-,TRBV28,TRBJ1-1,-,TGTGCCAGCAGTCGGGGCACTGAAGCTTTCTTT,CASSRGTEAFF
-,TRBV7-9,TRBJ1-2,-,TGTGCCAGCAGCTTAGACGCCAAGACCTATGGCTACACCTTC,CASSLDAKTYGYTF
-,TRBV7-9,TRBJ2-2,-,TGTGCCAGCAGCTTAGCGAGTTGGCAGATTATGACCGGGGAGCTGTTTTTT,CASSLASWQIMTGELFF
-,TRBV27,TRBJ1-6,-,TGTGCCAGCATCAAAATCGGGACCTATAATTCACCCCTCCACTTT,CASIKIGTYNSPLHF
-,TRBV29-1,TRBJ1-3,-,TGCAGCGTTTCTGGGGCCCCAACCGGAAACACCATATATTTT,CSVSGAPTGNTIYF
once,TRBV5-8,TRBJ1-5,-,TGTGCCAGCAGCTTAACACTGACAGCCAACCGGCCCCAGCATTTT,CASSLTLTANRPQHF
once,TRBV7-8,TRBJ2-2,TRBD2,TGTGCCAGCAGCTCCGCGACTTTGCGGGGGGGACGCGGCCGGGAGCTGTTTTTT,CASSSATLRGGRGRELFF
-,TRBV5-4,TRBJ2-5,-,TGTGCCAGCAGCTTGGCTGGGGGCCGGCGGCAAGAGACCCAGTACTTC,CASSLAGGRRQETQYF
-,TRBV11-3,TRBJ2-5,TRBD2,TGTGCCAGCAGCCACGGACTAGCGGGGGCGGGAGTGGAGACCCAGTACTTC,CASSHGLAGAGVETQYF
-,TRBV9,TRBJ1-6,-,TGTGCCAGCAGGGGAGAAAGGGGTAATTCACCCCTCCACTTT,CASRGERGNSPLHF
-,TRBV9,TRBJ1-4,-,TGTGCCAGACGGGAGGCAACTAATGAAAAACTGTTTTTT,CARREATNEKLFF
-,TRBV6-5,TRBJ1-1,-,TGTGCCAGCAGTTACGATGGGGGTGGCACTGAAGCTTTCTTT,CASSYDGGGTEAFF
few,TRBV10-1,TRBJ2-1,TRBD1,TGCGCCAGCAGTTACGTCCGGGACAGGGGGCTTGGTGAGCAGTTCTTC,CASSYVRDRGLGEQFF
-,TRBV9,TRBJ2-1,-,TGTGCCAGCAGCGTAGCTTCGGGGGCCTCCTACAATGAGCAGTTCTTC,CASSVASGASYNEQFF
-,TRBV29-1,TRBJ1-1,TRBD1,TGCAGCGTAGACAGGGGGGAGGCTGAAGCTTTCTTT,CSVDRGEAEAFF
-,TRBV7-8,TRBJ2-3,-,TGTGCCAGCAGCCCTACCGAGAGGTTTAGCACAGATACGCAGTATTTT,CASSPTERFSTDTQYF